These T cell receptor beta chains were read from a single sample in a study of molecular identifiers for immune sequencing clone quantification. TCRdb processed the PCR reads anew with MiXCR; each CDR3 protein has one entry. Of about 320,000 distinct CDR3 sequences in the sample, over 20% are singletons; the top ten hold under 0.95%. The sequencing sample was made of naive CD8+ T cells from blood, with Jurkat cell RNA spiked in. Receptors originate from a human donor in good health. Some libraries in this study had Jurkat cell RNA spiked in. Both conserved end residues are part of each CDR3. The D gene is left open where the match is weak. Clone size is given for some rows only: seen once, a few or many times, or a class if the clone is expanded.

>.|TRBJ2-3|TRBV13|many
TGTGCCAGCAGTGACCGCTCGGATACGCAGTATTTT
CASSDRSDTQYF
>TRBD1|TRBJ2-2|TRBV6-5|many
TGTGCCAGCAGCGAGGACAGGGAGAACACCGGGGAGCTGTTTTTT
CASSEDRENTGELFF
>.|TRBJ2-5|TRBV28|.
TGTGCCAGCGGTAAGATCGGAAATCAAGAGGCCCAGTACTTC
CASGKIGNQEAQYF
>.|TRBJ1-1|TRBV27|.
TGTGCCAGCAGGGGGGGGATTGGGACTGAAGCTTTCTTT
CASRGGIGTEAFF
>TRBD1|TRBJ2-4|TRBV20-1|many
TGCAGTGCTGACAGGGGAAACATTCAGTACTTC
CSADRGNIQYF
>.|TRBJ2-2|TRBV29-1|few
TGCAGCGTTGAAAAGGCGGCGAACGGGGAGCTGTTTTTT
CSVEKAANGELFF
>.|TRBJ2-3|TRBV6-5|many
TGTGCCAGCAGTTATAGGGAGGCAGATACGCAGTATTTT
CASSYREADTQYF
>.|TRBJ1-3|TRBV19|.
TGTGCCAGTAGTGACGACGGATACTCTGGAAACACCATATATTTT
CASSDDGYSGNTIYF
>.|TRBJ2-3|TRBV3-1|many
TGTGCCAGCAGCCACAAAGATACAGATACGCAGTATTTT
CASSHKDTDTQYF
>.|TRBJ2-7|TRBV19|many
TGTGCCAGTAGCACGCTTGCGAACGAGCAGTACTTC
CASSTLANEQYF
>TRBD2|TRBJ2-3|TRBV20-1|.
TGCAGTGCTAGAGATGTTTTGCGGGGGGGTCCCGAGGATACGCAGTATTTT
CSARDVLRGGPEDTQYF
>TRBD1|TRBJ2-2|TRBV7-9|.
TGTGCCAGCAGCCACCCGACAGGGGCCAACACCGGGGAGCTGTTTTTT
CASSHPTGANTGELFF
>TRBD1|TRBJ1-1|TRBV28|many
TGCGCCAGCAGCTTGGGACAGACGAACACTGAAGCTTTCTTT
CASSLGQTNTEAFF
>.|TRBJ2-7|TRBV13|many
TGTGCCAGCAGCTTCCGGGACCGGTCCTACGAGCAGTACTTC
CASSFRDRSYEQYF
>.|TRBJ2-6|TRBV10-3|few
TGTGCCATCACTAAGACAGTGTTCCTCTCTGGGGCCAACGTCCTGACTTTC
CAITKTVFLSGANVLTF
>.|TRBJ1-5|TRBV7-9|many
TGTGCCAGCAGCCAGTTCGCGGGGCCCCAGCATTTT
CASSQFAGPQHF
>.|TRBJ2-7|TRBV2|many
TGTGCCAGCAGTGAAGGGGTCAGGGTCTACGAGCAGTACTTC
CASSEGVRVYEQYF
>.|TRBJ1-1|TRBV12-5|many
TGTGCTAGTGGTAGCCCGACGGAAGCTTTCTTT
CASGSPTEAFF
>.|TRBJ1-5|TRBV18|few
TGTGCCAGCTCACCCGACAGAAGCAATCAGCCCCAGCATTTT
CASSPDRSNQPQHF
>.|TRBJ2-2|TRBV4-1|.
TGCGCCAGCAGCCAAGGATCGTGGAATACCGGGGAGCTGTTTTTT
CASSQGSWNTGELFF
>TRBD1|TRBJ2-7|TRBV7-2|many
TGTGCCAGCAGCCCGGGACAGGGACCCTACGAGCAGTACTTC
CASSPGQGPYEQYF
>TRBD2|TRBJ2-1|TRBV27|.
TGTGCCGGCAGTTGGGCTAGCGGGATGGATGAGCAGTTCTTC
CAGSWASGMDEQFF
>.|TRBJ1-1|TRBV6-5|many
TGTGCCAGCAGTTACTCACGGGGAGGAGCTGAAGCTTTCTTT
CASSYSRGGAEAFF
>.|TRBJ1-1|TRBV27|many
TGTGCCAGCAGGACAGATGCAATGAACACTGAAGCTTTCTTT
CASRTDAMNTEAFF
>TRBD2|TRBJ2-7|TRBV5-4|many
TGTGCCAGCAGCTTGATGGCGGGGGGTTACGAGCAGTACTTC
CASSLMAGGYEQYF
>.|TRBJ2-2|TRBV7-9|many
TGTGCCAGCACCGGGCCCCGGGGCGACACCGGGGAGCTGTTTTTT
CASTGPRGDTGELFF
>TRBD1|TRBJ2-2|TRBV19|.
TGTGCCAGTAGTCTAGGGACAGGGGGATTCACCGGGGAGCTGTTTTTT
CASSLGTGGFTGELFF
>.|TRBJ2-7|TRBV6-1|many
TGTGCCAGCAGTGACGGGACATCTTTCTACGAGCAGTACTTC
CASSDGTSFYEQYF
>TRBD2|TRBJ2-7|TRBV15|.
TGTGCCACCAGCAGACTAGCGGGAGTCGATGAGCAGTACTTC
CATSRLAGVDEQYF
>.|TRBJ1-2|TRBV4-2|many
TGTGCCAGCAGCCAAGAGTTGGGGGATCACTATGGCTACACCTTC
CASSQELGDHYGYTF
>.|TRBJ2-1|TRBV7-6|many
TGTGCCAGCAGCTTAGTCGGGGATGGTGAGCAGTTCTTC
CASSLVGDGEQFF
>.|TRBJ2-3|TRBV19|.
TGTGCCAGTAATAATAACTTTTCTCGGGGAGATACGCAGTATTTT
CASNNNFSRGDTQYF
>.|TRBJ2-1|TRBV30|few
TGTGCCTGGAGTTGGTCGGGTGAAAGCGATGAGCAGTTCTTC
CAWSWSGESDEQFF
>TRBD1|TRBJ1-1|TRBV6-2/TRBV6-3|many
TGTGCCAGCAGTACCCTCAAGAGGGACAGACTGAACACTGAAGCTTTCTTT
CASSTLKRDRLNTEAFF
>.|TRBJ2-3|TRBV13|many
TGTGCCAGCAGCCAGGGACCCACGGAGTATTTT
CASSQGPTEYF
>.|TRBJ2-3|TRBV6-5|many
TGTGCCAGCAGTTATGTGTCGGGGAGCACAGATACGCAGTATTTT
CASSYVSGSTDTQYF
>.|TRBJ2-1|TRBV12-3/TRBV12-4|.
TGTGCCAGCAGTTCTTCCAGGGTCTACAATGAGCAGTTCTTC
CASSSSRVYNEQFF
>.|TRBJ2-7|TRBV7-9|many
TGTGCCAGCAGCTTATCGGGGGACGGAACCTACGAGCAGTACTTC
CASSLSGDGTYEQYF
>.|TRBJ1-1|TRBV12-3/TRBV12-4|.
TGTGCCAGCAGTTTAAAGTCCAGGAACACTGAAGCTTTCTTT
CASSLKSRNTEAFF
>.|TRBJ1-5|TRBV7-8|many
TGTGCCAGCAGCTTAGCAGGGGGAGGTTTAGGCAATCAGCCCCAGCATTTT
CASSLAGGGLGNQPQHF
>.|TRBJ1-5|TRBV19|.
TGTGCCAGTAGTTCCGGACGGTATAGCGATCAGCCCCAGCATTTT
CASSSGRYSDQPQHF
>.|TRBJ1-5|TRBV16|.
TGTGCCAGCAGCCAATTTCGACAGCCCAATCAGCCCCAGCATTTT
CASSQFRQPNQPQHF
>.|TRBJ2-7|TRBV27|many
TGTGCCAGCAGTTTAAATCACCCAGGGACCGAGCAGTACTTC
CASSLNHPGTEQYF
>.|TRBJ1-5|TRBV6-2/TRBV6-3|many
TGTGCCAGCAGTTATGTGGGGTACAATCAGCCCCAGCATTTT
CASSYVGYNQPQHF
>.|TRBJ1-5|TRBV7-9|many
TGTGCCAGCAGCTTGACAAGAGAGCCCCAGCATTTT
CASSLTREPQHF
>TRBD2|TRBJ2-3|TRBV6-5|few
TGTGCCAGCAGGACCCAGGGACCAAGAGAGACTAGCACAGGTACGCAGTATTTT
CASRTQGPRETSTGTQYF
>TRBD2|TRBJ2-5|TRBV29-1|.
TGCAGCGTTCTTCCGGGACTAGAGGGGACCCAGTACTTC
CSVLPGLEGTQYF
>TRBD2|TRBJ2-3|TRBV7-7|many
TGTGCTAGCAGCTTGTTCGCGGGAGGGGGCCCAGATACGCAGTATTTT
CASSLFAGGGPDTQYF
>TRBD1|TRBJ2-7|TRBV4-3|.
TGCGCCAGCAGCCAAGACACCGGGACAGGAAGGCAGGAGCAGTACTTC
CASSQDTGTGRQEQYF
>TRBD2|TRBJ2-7|TRBV27|many
TGTGCCAGCCGTCAAACCGGGACTAGTTTGTACGAGCAGTACTTC
CASRQTGTSLYEQYF
>TRBD2|TRBJ2-7|TRBV14|.
TGTGCCAGCAGCCAAGTCTTAGCGGGAGCTTTAACCTACGAGCAGTACTTC
CASSQVLAGALTYEQYF
>TRBD1|TRBJ1-2|TRBV2|many
TGTGCCAGCAGTCCCGGGACAGGGGTACGAATCTATGGCTACACCTTC
CASSPGTGVRIYGYTF
>TRBD1|TRBJ2-3|TRBV19|.
TGTGCCACCACGAGGACAGGGGGCACAGATACGCAGTATTTT
CATTRTGGTDTQYF
>TRBD2|TRBJ2-7|TRBV7-9|few
TGTGCCAGCAGCCCGGGGGGGCTCCACGAGCAGTACTTC
CASSPGGLHEQYF
>TRBD1|TRBJ2-2|TRBV9|many
TGTGCCACTGGACAGGCGGCCGGGGAGCTGTTTTTT
CATGQAAGELFF
>.|TRBJ2-7|TRBV6-2/TRBV6-3|.
TGTGCCAGCAGTTACGACGGTTTCGGCTACGAGCAGTACTTC
CASSYDGFGYEQYF
>.|TRBJ2-5|TRBV27|.
TGTGCCAGCAGTTTATCGACAACCCAAGAGACCCAGTACTTC
CASSLSTTQETQYF
>.|TRBJ2-1|TRBV24-1|many
TGTGCCACCTCCCCAGGGTTTTTCCCCTACAATGAGCAGTTCTTC
CATSPGFFPYNEQFF
>TRBD2|TRBJ2-1|TRBV19|few
TGTGCCAGTAGTGTCCCGGGACTAGCGGGAGTGTTCTACAATGAGCAGTTCTTC
CASSVPGLAGVFYNEQFF
>.|TRBJ2-1|TRBV7-6|.
TGTGCCAGCAGCTCGATACTAGTGTCCTACAATGGGCAGTTCTTC
CASSSILVSYNGQFF